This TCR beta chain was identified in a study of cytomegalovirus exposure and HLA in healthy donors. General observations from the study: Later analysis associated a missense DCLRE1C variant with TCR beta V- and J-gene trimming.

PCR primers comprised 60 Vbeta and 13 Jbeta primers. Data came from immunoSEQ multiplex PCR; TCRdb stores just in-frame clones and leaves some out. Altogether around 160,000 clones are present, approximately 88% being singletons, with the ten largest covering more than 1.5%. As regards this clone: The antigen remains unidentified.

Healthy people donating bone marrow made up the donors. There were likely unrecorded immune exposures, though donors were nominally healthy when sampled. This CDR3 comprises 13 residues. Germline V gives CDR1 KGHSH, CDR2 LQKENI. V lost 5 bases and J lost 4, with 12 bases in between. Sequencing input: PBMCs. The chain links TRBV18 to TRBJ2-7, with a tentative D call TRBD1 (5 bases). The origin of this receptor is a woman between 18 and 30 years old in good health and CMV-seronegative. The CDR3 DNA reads TGTGCCAGCTCATCTGACAGAGATTACGAGCAGTACTTC. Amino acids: CASSSDRDYEQYF.